These T cell receptor beta chains were read from a single sample in a study of T-cell reconstitution after alpha-beta-depleted transplantation in children. Each CDR3 protein is one row after TCRdb ran MiXCR on the PCR reads. The sample contains a few hundred thousand distinct CDR3 sequences, 10% of which appear only once. Source: PBMCs from the stem cell graft donor, taken from the stem cell graft. The receptors were gathered from a human donor who donated a stem cell graft to a child with acute lymphoblastic leukemia. Both conserved end residues are part of each CDR3. The D gene is left open where the match is weak. The listing skips clone size in some rows; elsewhere it reads once, few, many or a size class.

CDR3 protein: CASSRIDRGTTEAFF; CDR3 DNA: TGTGCCAGCTCGCGCATCGACAGGGGGACCACTGAAGCTTTCTTT; D gene: TRBD1; V gene: TRBV18; clone size: .; J gene: TRBJ1-1
CDR3 protein: CSARDQGGPRGETQYF; CDR3 DNA: TGCAGTGCTAGAGATCAGGGGGGCCCTCGGGGTGAGACCCAGTACTTC; D gene: .; V gene: TRBV20-1; clone size: few; J gene: TRBJ2-5
CDR3 protein: CASSGQAGTLPYEQYF; CDR3 DNA: TGCGCCAGCAGCGGGCAAGCAGGGACCTTACCCTACGAGCAGTACTTC; D gene: .; V gene: TRBV5-1; clone size: .; J gene: TRBJ2-7
CDR3 protein: CASSQDPGSSETQYF; CDR3 DNA: TGTGCCAGCAGCCAAGATCCAGGGTCTTCAGAGACCCAGTACTTC; D gene: .; V gene: TRBV4-2; clone size: .; J gene: TRBJ2-5
CDR3 protein: CASRPPGGQGVETQYF; CDR3 DNA: TGTGCCAGCAGGCCTCCCGGCGGTCAGGGGGTCGAGACCCAGTACTTC; D gene: TRBD1; V gene: TRBV28; clone size: .; J gene: TRBJ2-5
CDR3 protein: CASSLGTGDNEQFF; CDR3 DNA: TGTGCCAGCAGTCTCGGGACAGGGGACAATGAGCAGTTCTTC; D gene: TRBD1; V gene: TRBV5-1; clone size: many; J gene: TRBJ2-1
CDR3 protein: CASSQDPGGRIYGYTF; CDR3 DNA: TGTGCCAGCAGCCAAGATCCCGGGGGGCGCATCTATGGCTACACCTTC; D gene: .; V gene: TRBV3-1; clone size: many; J gene: TRBJ1-2
CDR3 protein: CAISDTKGVRRAEETQYF; CDR3 DNA: TGTGCCATCAGTGATACAAAAGGGGTACGGAGAGCGGAAGAGACCCAGTACTTC; D gene: .; V gene: TRBV10-3; clone size: few; J gene: TRBJ2-5
CDR3 protein: CASSATTPPGDEQFF; CDR3 DNA: TGCGCCAGCAGTGCCACGACCCCCCCAGGTGATGAGCAGTTCTTC; D gene: .; V gene: TRBV10-2; clone size: few; J gene: TRBJ2-1
CDR3 protein: CSVEDSSGRLSTDTQYF; CDR3 DNA: TGCAGCGTTGAAGATTCTAGCGGGAGGCTTAGCACAGATACGCAGTATTTT; D gene: TRBD2; V gene: TRBV29-1; clone size: .; J gene: TRBJ2-3
CDR3 protein: CASSDGGRQETQYF; CDR3 DNA: TGTGCCAGCAGTGACGGGGGGAGGCAAGAGACCCAGTACTTC; D gene: TRBD2; V gene: TRBV12-3/TRBV12-4; clone size: .; J gene: TRBJ2-5
CDR3 protein: CASSQGRFQETQYF; CDR3 DNA: TGTGCCAGCAGCCAAGGACGGTTCCAAGAGACCCAGTACTTC; D gene: .; V gene: TRBV3-1; clone size: many; J gene: TRBJ2-5
CDR3 protein: CSAGTVINYGYTF; CDR3 DNA: TGCAGTGCTGGGACAGTAATTAACTATGGCTACACCTTC; D gene: TRBD1; V gene: TRBV20-1; clone size: few; J gene: TRBJ1-2
CDR3 protein: CASSLGLAGAEQYF; CDR3 DNA: TGTGCCAGCAGCTTAGGGCTAGCGGGAGCCGAGCAGTACTTC; D gene: TRBD2; V gene: TRBV7-2; clone size: .; J gene: TRBJ2-7
CDR3 protein: CATSNRGDYNEQFF; CDR3 DNA: TGTGCCACCAGCAATCGGGGTGACTACAATGAGCAGTTCTTC; D gene: .; V gene: TRBV15; clone size: .; J gene: TRBJ2-1
CDR3 protein: CAGPSGSEDTQYF; CDR3 DNA: TGTGCCGGCCCTAGCGGGAGTGAAGATACGCAGTATTTT; D gene: TRBD2; V gene: TRBV10-3; clone size: many; J gene: TRBJ2-3
CDR3 protein: CASSYKGQMFF; CDR3 DNA: TGTGCCAGCAGTTACAAAGGACAGATGTTCTTC; D gene: .; V gene: TRBV6-5; clone size: .; J gene: TRBJ2-1
CDR3 protein: CATSLGHTDTQYF; CDR3 DNA: TGTGCCACCAGTTTGGGCCACACAGATACGCAGTATTTT; D gene: .; V gene: TRBV6-4; clone size: .; J gene: TRBJ2-3
CDR3 protein: CASSLVDGLYEQYF; CDR3 DNA: TGCGCCAGCAGCTTGGTGGACGGGCTCTACGAGCAGTACTTC; D gene: .; V gene: TRBV5-1; clone size: few; J gene: TRBJ2-7
CDR3 protein: CASRDDRAPYEQYF; CDR3 DNA: TGTGCCAGCAGGGATGATAGGGCGCCCTACGAGCAGTACTTC; D gene: .; V gene: TRBV28; clone size: .; J gene: TRBJ2-7
CDR3 protein: CSASRQGYEQYF; CDR3 DNA: TGCAGTGCTAGTAGGCAGGGGTACGAGCAGTACTTC; D gene: .; V gene: TRBV20-1; clone size: few; J gene: TRBJ2-7
CDR3 protein: CASSVEGSGAYNEQFF; CDR3 DNA: TGTGCCAGCAGCGTAGAAGGTAGCGGGGCCTACAATGAGCAGTTCTTC; D gene: TRBD2; V gene: TRBV9; clone size: few; J gene: TRBJ2-1
CDR3 protein: CASSFGASGRNEQFF; CDR3 DNA: TGCGCCAGCAGCTTCGGCGCTAGCGGGAGAAATGAGCAGTTCTTC; D gene: TRBD2; V gene: TRBV5-1; clone size: many; J gene: TRBJ2-1
CDR3 protein: CASSQDALQPQHF; CDR3 DNA: TGTGCCAGCAGCCAAGATGCCCTTCAGCCCCAGCATTTT; D gene: .; V gene: TRBV3-1; clone size: few; J gene: TRBJ1-5
CDR3 protein: CASSQGRLNTGELFF; CDR3 DNA: TGTGCCAGCAGCCAGGGACGGCTGAACACCGGGGAGCTGTTTTTT; D gene: .; V gene: TRBV7-8; clone size: many; J gene: TRBJ2-2
CDR3 protein: CSVEAGTQAGVEQYF; CDR3 DNA: TGCAGCGTTGAAGCAGGGACCCAGGCGGGAGTCGAGCAGTACTTC; D gene: TRBD2; V gene: TRBV29-1; clone size: .; J gene: TRBJ2-7
CDR3 protein: CSARDQQGEGEAFF; CDR3 DNA: TGCAGTGCTAGAGATCAACAGGGGGAAGGTGAAGCTTTCTTT; D gene: TRBD1; V gene: TRBV20-1; clone size: few; J gene: TRBJ1-1
CDR3 protein: CASSLSAGESYNEQFF; CDR3 DNA: TGTGCCAGCAGTTTATCAGCGGGAGAGTCCTACAATGAGCAGTTCTTC; D gene: TRBD2; V gene: TRBV27; clone size: few; J gene: TRBJ2-1
CDR3 protein: CASSQFSGATYNEQFF; CDR3 DNA: TGTGCCAGCAGCCAATTTTCGGGCGCAACCTACAATGAGCAGTTCTTC; D gene: .; V gene: TRBV3-1; clone size: many; J gene: TRBJ2-1
CDR3 protein: CASTQGVMAEQYF; CDR3 DNA: TGTGCCAGCACTCAGGGGGTAATGGCCGAGCAGTACTTC; D gene: TRBD1; V gene: TRBV6-1; clone size: .; J gene: TRBJ2-7
CDR3 protein: CSAPGLGADTQYF; CDR3 DNA: TGCAGTGCCCCAGGGTTAGGGGCAGATACGCAGTATTTT; D gene: .; V gene: TRBV20-1; clone size: .; J gene: TRBJ2-3
CDR3 protein: CASSQVYRNHQPQHF; CDR3 DNA: TGCGCCAGCAGCCAAGTGTACAGGAACCATCAGCCCCAGCATTTT; D gene: .; V gene: TRBV4-1; clone size: few; J gene: TRBJ1-5
CDR3 protein: CASSQDWIAGLNTGELFF; CDR3 DNA: TGTGCCAGCAGCCAAGATTGGATAGCGGGATTAAACACCGGGGAGCTGTTTTTT; D gene: TRBD2; V gene: TRBV4-2; clone size: few; J gene: TRBJ2-2
CDR3 protein: CASSWDRALQTGELFF; CDR3 DNA: TGCGCCAGCAGCTGGGACAGGGCCCTCCAGACCGGGGAGCTGTTTTTT; D gene: TRBD1; V gene: TRBV5-1; clone size: .; J gene: TRBJ2-2
CDR3 protein: CARSLEVDYNEQFF; CDR3 DNA: TGTGCCAGAAGTTTAGAAGTGGACTACAATGAGCAGTTCTTC; D gene: .; V gene: TRBV12-3/TRBV12-4; clone size: .; J gene: TRBJ2-1
CDR3 protein: CASSAASGRFNEQFF; CDR3 DNA: TGTGCCAGCAGTGCAGCTAGCGGGAGGTTCAATGAGCAGTTCTTC; D gene: TRBD2; V gene: TRBV2; clone size: .; J gene: TRBJ2-1
CDR3 protein: CASSPGQGGSYTF; CDR3 DNA: TGCGCCAGCAGCCCCGGACAGGGGGGTAGCTACACCTTC; D gene: TRBD1; V gene: TRBV4-3; clone size: few; J gene: TRBJ1-2
CDR3 protein: CASSLAGLPYEQYF; CDR3 DNA: TGCGCCAGCAGCTTGGCAGGCCTCCCCTACGAGCAGTACTTC; D gene: .; V gene: TRBV5-1; clone size: .; J gene: TRBJ2-7
CDR3 protein: CASGFSPYEQYF; CDR3 DNA: TGTGCCAGCGGATTCAGTCCCTACGAGCAGTACTTC; D gene: .; V gene: TRBV27; clone size: many; J gene: TRBJ2-7
CDR3 protein: CASSQWASGTSSYEQYF; CDR3 DNA: TGTGCCAGCAGCCAATGGGCGAGCGGGACCAGCTCCTACGAGCAGTACTTC; D gene: TRBD2; V gene: TRBV14; clone size: few; J gene: TRBJ2-7
CDR3 protein: CSVHAQGSGFF; CDR3 DNA: TGCAGTGTCCACGCACAGGGGTCGGGGTTCTTC; D gene: TRBD1; V gene: TRBV20-1; clone size: .; J gene: TRBJ2-1